The 11 T cell receptor beta chains in this list originate from one sample, sequenced in a study of blood T cells in healthy people across ages. It was with a sample-barcoded 5' primer and a J-beta primer mix that a second PCR of about 6 to 11 cycles was run. TCRdb re-analysed the 5' RACE reads in MiXCR, keeping a single row per CDR3 protein. The sample has nearly 800,000 distinct CDR3 sequences; about 25% are singletons. This sample was shared with a second study, whose subject was T cells of mothers and their children.

Sequencing was carried out using blood. The receptors were gathered from a boy between 10 and 17 years old in good health.

The J gene is TRBJ2-7, the V gene TRBV28; weak D call: TRBD1 (5 bases). The V end lost 7 bases, the J end lost 2 bases, and 15 bases lay between the germline ends. CDR1 and CDR2 (germline): MDHEN, SYDVKM. CDR3 length equals 14 residues. CDR3 sequence: CASTHPDSTYEQYF. The CDR3 DNA is TGTGCCAGCACTCACCCAGACAGCACCTACGAGCAGTACTTC. The full variable domain, completed using reference TRBV28 and TRBJ2-7, is DVKVTQSSRYLVKRTGEKVFLECVQDMDHENMFWYRQDPGLGLRLIYFSYDVKMKEKGDIPEGYSVSREKKERFSLILESASTNQTSMYLCASTHPDSTYEQYFGPGTRLTVT.

This chain uses TRBV29-1 with TRBJ2-1, with 7 bases fitting TRBD1. Per germline, CDR1 SQVTM and CDR2 ANQGSEA. Trimming cost V 5 bases and J 6 bases; bases outside gene matches: 13. The CDR3 contains 15 residues. The CDR3: CSVYVRETGSNEQFF. The CDR3 nucleotides read TGCAGCGTTTATGTACGAGAGACAGGGTCCAATGAGCAGTTCTTC.

The V and J genes are TRBV12-3 or TRBV12-4 and TRBJ1-5; the D is unclear. The CDR3 length is 14 residues. V gave up 3 bases and J gave up 2 bases, with 8 bases separating them. DNA of the CDR3: TGTGCCAGCAGTTTTAATGCGGGCAATCAGCCCCAGCATTTT. Its translation: CASSFNAGNQPQHF.

This clonotype was found a few times. J is TRBJ2-5 and V is TRBV2; D unclear. The germline V gene has CDR1 SNHLY and CDR2 FYNNEI. The CDR3 spans 12 residues. V was trimmed by 6 bases and J by 5 bases, leaving 10 bases between them. The DNA for the CDR3 is TGTGCCAGCAGATGGGGAATGGAGACCCAGTACTTC. It codes for CASRWGMETQYF.

V gene TRBV21-1 combines with J gene TRBJ2-7; TRBD1, the table's D call, lacks a check against the DNA. TRBV21-1 counts as a pseudogene. The CDR3 consists of 15 residues. The CDR3 reads CASSPTRDGGPEQYF. Written as DNA, the CDR3 is TGTGCCAGCAGCCCGACCCGGGACGGCGGGCCCGAGCAGTACTTC.

The CDR3 region is CASLGVGAEQYF. DNA for the CDR3: TGCGCCAGCCTCGGGGTCGGGGCAGAGCAGTACTTC. The V and J genes are TRBV4-1 and TRBJ2-7, with D perhaps matching TRBD1 or TRBD2 (5 bases each). The length of the CDR3 is 12 residues. V was cut by 8 bases and J by 7 bases, with 15 bases left in between. Germline CDR1 is MGHRA and CDR2 is YSYEKL.

V and J are TRBV20-1 and TRBJ1-2; possibly TRBD1 for D (6 bases). Germline values: CDR1 DFQATT, CDR2 SNEGSKA (reference sequence). CDR3 length: 15 amino acids. V was cut by 5 bases and J by 2 bases, with 18 bases left in between. CDR3 sequence (DNA): TGCAGTGCTTCGTCGACGACAGGTCAGAACTATGGCTACACCTTC. Amino acids: CSASSTTGQNYGYTF.

The sample holds a few counts of this clonotype. For the CDR3, the DNA is TGTGCCAGCAGTCCCATTCCAAATGGACAGGGGGACGAGCAGTACTTC. Its translation: CASSPIPNGQGDEQYF. The chain joins TRBV27 to TRBJ2-5, with 10 bases matching TRBD1. The DNA end is more similar to TRBJ2-7, so the J call may be wrong. Germline CDR1 reads MNHEY; CDR2 reads SMNVEV (reference sequence). This CDR3 contains 16 residues.

This clonotype was recorded at least ten times. The V gene is TRBV2, the J gene TRBJ2-3; weak D call: TRBD2 (6 bases). The V gene's germline CDR1 is SNHLY and CDR2 FYNNEI. The CDR3 length is 15 residues. Trimming cost V 3 bases and J 2 bases, with 12 bases left between them. The CDR3 region has the DNA TGTGCCAGCAGTGATGGCGGGACCGACACAGATACGCAGTATTTT. Translation: CASSDGGTDTDTQYF.

The CDR3 reads CSVVGISYEQYF. The CDR3 bases are TGCAGCGTTGTCGGGATCTCCTACGAGCAGTACTTC. The rearrangement links TRBV29-1 to TRBJ2-7; D perhaps matches TRBD2 (5 bases). The length of the CDR3 is 12 residues. Looked up from germline, CDR1 is SQVTM and CDR2 is ANQGSEA. V gave up 4 bases and J gave up 0 bases, with 7 bases separating them.

The CDR3 loop is CATVGDTEAFF. The CDR3 bases are TGTGCCACCGTGGGAGACACTGAAGCTTTCTTT. This rearrangement joins TRBV7-9 to TRBJ1-1; D is unclear. The V end lost 10 bases, the J end lost 3 bases, and 9 bases lay between the germline ends. The CDR3 totals 11 residues. The germline V gene has CDR1 SEHNR and CDR2 FQNEAQ (reference sequence).